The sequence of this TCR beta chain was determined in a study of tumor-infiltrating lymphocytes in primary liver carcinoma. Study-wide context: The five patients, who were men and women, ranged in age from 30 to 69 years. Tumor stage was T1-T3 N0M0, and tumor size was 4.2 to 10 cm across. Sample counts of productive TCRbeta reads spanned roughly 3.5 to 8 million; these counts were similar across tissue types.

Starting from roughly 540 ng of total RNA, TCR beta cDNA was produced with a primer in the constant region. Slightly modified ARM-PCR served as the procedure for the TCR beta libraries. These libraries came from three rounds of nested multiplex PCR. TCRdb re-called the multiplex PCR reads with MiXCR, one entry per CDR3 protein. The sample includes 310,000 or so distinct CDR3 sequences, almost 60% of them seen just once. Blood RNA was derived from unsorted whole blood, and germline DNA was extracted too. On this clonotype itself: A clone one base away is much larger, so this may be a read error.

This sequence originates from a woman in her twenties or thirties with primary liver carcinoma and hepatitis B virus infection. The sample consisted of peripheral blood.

DNA for the CDR3: TGTGCCAGCACTGCCAGACTATCCTACGAGCAGTACTTC. Protein sequence: CASTARLSYEQYF. The chain uses TRBV6-1 and TRBJ2-7, with a tentative D call TRBD2 (5 bases). Per germline, CDR1 MNHNS and CDR2 SASEGT. V lost 7 bases to trimming and J lost 1 base, with 11 bases between them. This CDR3 spans 13 amino acids.